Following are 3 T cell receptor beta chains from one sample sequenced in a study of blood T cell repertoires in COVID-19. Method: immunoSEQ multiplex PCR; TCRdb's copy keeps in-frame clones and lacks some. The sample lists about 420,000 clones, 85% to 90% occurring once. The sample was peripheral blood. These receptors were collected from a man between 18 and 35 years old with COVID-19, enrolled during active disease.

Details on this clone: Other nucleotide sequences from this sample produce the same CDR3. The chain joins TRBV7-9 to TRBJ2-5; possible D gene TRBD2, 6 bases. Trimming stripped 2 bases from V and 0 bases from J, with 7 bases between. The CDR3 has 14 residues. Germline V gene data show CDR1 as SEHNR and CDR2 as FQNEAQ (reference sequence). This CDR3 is CASSLRDYQETQYF. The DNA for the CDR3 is TGTGCCAGCAGCTTAAGGGACTACCAAGAGACCCAGTACTTC. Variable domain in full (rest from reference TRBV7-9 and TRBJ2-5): DTGVSQNPRHKITKRGQNVTFRCDPISEHNRLYWYRQTLGQGPEFLTYFQNEAQLEKSRLLSDRFSAERPKGSFSTLEIQRTEQGDSAMYLCASSLRDYQETQYFGPGTRLLVL.

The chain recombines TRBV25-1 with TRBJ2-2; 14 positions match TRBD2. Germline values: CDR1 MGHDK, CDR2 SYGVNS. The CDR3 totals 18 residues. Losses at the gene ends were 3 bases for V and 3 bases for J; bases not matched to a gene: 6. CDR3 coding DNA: TGTGCCAGCAGTGATCGGACTAGCGGGAGGCAGCACACCGGGGAGCTGTTTTTT. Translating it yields CASSDRTSGRQHTGELFF.

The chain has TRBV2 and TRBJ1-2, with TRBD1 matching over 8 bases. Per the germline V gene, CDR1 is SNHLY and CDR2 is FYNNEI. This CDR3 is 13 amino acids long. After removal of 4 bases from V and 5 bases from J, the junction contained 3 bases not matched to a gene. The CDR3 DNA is TGTGCCAGCAGTGGGACAGGGATTTATGGCTACACCTTC. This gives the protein CASSGTGIYGYTF.